This section outlines one TCR beta chain sequence together with its context. Its antigen is not identified. The sample is drawn from a study of healthy donors' naive CD4 and CD8 T cells. Sorting defined naive CD4+ as CD4+CD8-CD45RO-CD45RA+ and naive CD8+ as CD8+CD4-CD45RA+CD27bright. Starting from roughly 0.45 ug of total RNA, TCR libraries were made with linear amplification. TCRdb processed the reads anew with MiXCR; each CDR3 protein has one entry. This repertoire shows about 180,000 distinct CDR3 sequences, around 70% found once; its top ten account for about 2.4%. J lost 0 bases, V lost 11 bases, and 15 bases had no gene match. The CDR3 is 16 amino acids. Per the germline V gene, CDR1 is MNHNS and CDR2 is SASEGT. Study conclusions and caveats: Positive CDR3 charge linked to CD4+ cells, negative to CD8+ cells. Naive CD4+ and CD8+ cells reportedly differed in usage of most V and J genes. Possible naive T cell homeostatic proliferation bias remained unaddressed.

The chain has TRBV6-1 and TRBJ1-1; 7 nucleotides agree with TRBD1. The specimen was naive CD4+ and CD8+ T cells sorted from blood, pooled from several donors. This clonotype was obtained from a pool of human donors in good health; the sample pools cells from several healthy donors. The CDR3 here is CAGRDSLTTMNTEAFF. The CDR3 nucleotides read TGTGCCGGCCGGGACAGTCTGACCACTATGAACACTGAAGCTTTCTTT.